Listed here is a single TCR beta chain. Antigen specificity is unknown. V lost 7 bases and J lost 4; bases outside the gene matches: 4. This CDR3 is 13 amino acids long. Per germline, CDR1 SQVTM and CDR2 ANQGSEA. The record originates from a study of response to subunit inactivated influenza vaccine. Study-level findings and limits: The authors put forward the suggestion that each seasonal influenza vaccination may bring in only a limited number of new T cells.

TCRdb fed the RT-PCR reads into MiXCR, producing one record per CDR3 protein. The sample has 550,000 to 800,000 distinct CDR3 sequences, approximately 14% seen once; the top ten hold less than 7%. This clonotype originated in a man aged 45 to 65 who received an inactivated influenza vaccine. The source was PBMCs from blood, collected 14 to 15 days before vaccination. This chain links TRBV29-1 with TRBJ2-5; 12 nucleotides agree with TRBD2. Here the CDR3 reads CSGGLAGPETQYF. As DNA, the CDR3 is TGCAGCGGTGGACTAGCGGGGCCAGAGACCCAGTACTTC.